This T cell receptor beta chain comes out of a study of control samples from healthy donors and cancer patients. This table comes from immunoSEQ multiplex PCR, and its TCRdb copy is limited to in-frame clones, with some not included. This table has roughly 180,000 clones, just over 90% appearing once. CDR1 and CDR2 from the germline V gene are KGHSH and LQKENI. Deletions cut 2 bases from V and 0 bases from J, with 8 bases between. The CDR3 contains 15 residues. This sequence joins TRBV18 and TRBJ1-5; D not certain. The clonotype was recovered from a woman in her sixties or seventies in good health. The sequenced sample consisted of blood. CDR3 loop: CASSPYSNSNQPQHF. The CDR3 DNA reads TGTGCCAGCTCACCATATTCTAATAGCAATCAGCCCCAGCATTTT.